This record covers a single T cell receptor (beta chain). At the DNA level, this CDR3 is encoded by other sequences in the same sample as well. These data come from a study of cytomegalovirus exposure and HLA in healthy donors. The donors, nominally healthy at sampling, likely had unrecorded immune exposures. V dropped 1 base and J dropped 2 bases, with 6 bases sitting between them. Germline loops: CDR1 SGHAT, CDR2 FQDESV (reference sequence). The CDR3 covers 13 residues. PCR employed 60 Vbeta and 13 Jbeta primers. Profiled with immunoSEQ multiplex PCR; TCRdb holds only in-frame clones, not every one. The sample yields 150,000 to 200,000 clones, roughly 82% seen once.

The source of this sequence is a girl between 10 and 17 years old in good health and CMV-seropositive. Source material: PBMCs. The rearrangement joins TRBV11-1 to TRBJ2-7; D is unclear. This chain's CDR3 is CASSLGLAYEQYF. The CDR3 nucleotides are TGTGCCAGCAGCTTAGGGCTAGCCTACGAGCAGTACTTC.